This TCR beta chain appears in the sequencing data of a study of blood T cell repertoires in COVID-19. Study information: Samples came from the United States, Italy and Spain, spanning acute and convalescent COVID-19.

This CDR3 is 16 amino acids long. Trimming took 1 base from V and 2 from J, leaving 14 bases between them. The germline V gene has CDR1 SGHDN and CDR2 FVKESK. Per the original methods: Nucleated cell counts were estimated from reference gene primer amplification. Produced via immunoSEQ multiplex PCR; TCRdb's table is partial and in-frame only. V, J and clone size were drawn from that table, and D and trimming were deduced from the DNA. The sample has 210,000 or so clones, 70% to 90% seen once. The chain combines TRBV14 with TRBJ2-5; perhaps TRBD2 as D (6 bases). The source of this sequence is a woman aged 45-65 years with active or convalescent COVID-19. The sequenced sample consisted of peripheral blood. CDR3 in DNA: TGTGCCAGCAGCCAAGGCGTCCAGGACTATCAAGAGACCCAGTACTTC. Translating it yields CASSQGVQDYQETQYF.